This TCR beta chain appears in the sequencing data of a study of HIV-infected patients and healthy controls. Study-wide findings and caveats: Significant mean usage differences between HIV-infected patients and controls involved eight alpha and eight beta V genes.

All unsorted peripheral T cells were captured because whole blood was used without fractionation. Reverse transcription used 450 to 550 ng RNA and constant-region primers for alpha and beta. Alpha and beta chain libraries were made separately by chain-specific third strand synthesis with multiplexing indices. From the 5' RACE reads, TCRdb called clonotypes with MiXCR, one entry per CDR3 protein. The sample lists approximately 22,000 distinct CDR3 sequences; 8.5% to 9% were seen once. V was shortened by 3 bases and J by 2 bases, with 12 bases between the two germline ends. The V gene's germline CDR1 is WSHSY and CDR2 SAAADI. This CDR3 region has 15 residues. This clonotype was seen repeatedly, ten times or more. The antigen remains unidentified.

This chain links TRBV10-2 with TRBJ2-3, with D hard to call. The TCR sequence derives from an adult in good health. The sequenced material came from blood. Written as DNA, the CDR3 is TGCGCCAGCAGTGATTTCAACGTACTCACAGATACGCAGTATTTT. Amino acids: CASSDFNVLTDTQYF.